The entry that follows covers one T cell receptor (beta chain) sequence. The repertoire was sequenced with immunoSEQ multiplex PCR; TCRdb's copy has only in-frame clones and lacks some. The sample holds approximately 88,000 clones, roughly 96% seen once. This record belongs to a study of technical replicates of blood from a handful of donors. Trimming left V 2 bases short and J 7 bases short, with 9 bases between. Germline loops: CDR1 MDHEN, CDR2 SYDVKM. The CDR3 length is 12 residues. The specimen sequenced was T cells isolated from PBMCs. The chain combines TRBV28 with TRBJ2-7; D unclear. The clonotype comes from a human donor in good health. CDR3 amino acids: CASSLERPEQYF. The CDR3 DNA follows: TGTGCCAGCAGTTTAGAGAGGCCGGAGCAGTACTTC.